The clone carrying this T cell receptor (beta chain) was picked up a small number of times. Its antigen is as yet unknown. V lost 1 base to trimming and J lost 2 bases, with 9 bases between them. Germline V lookup: CDR1 SGHTA, CDR2 FQGNSA. This CDR3 has 15 residues. The sample belongs to a study of blood T cells in healthy people across ages. Overall study results and limits: Naive CD4+ cells and diversity were both higher in long-lived donors than in aged donors. In these data, TCR beta diversity tracked strongly with naive T cell percentage.

The second PCR ran roughly 7 to 12 cycles with a sample-barcoded 5' primer and J-beta primers. With 12 random nucleotides, a template-switch adaptor tagged each individual cDNA molecule. TCRdb reanalysed the 5' RACE reads using MiXCR and keeps one entry per CDR3 protein. The data hold 700,000 to 850,000 distinct CDR3 sequences, with roughly 35% observed a single time. Source material: blood. The V gene is TRBV7-2, the J gene TRBJ1-5; a possible D gene is TRBD1 (5 bases). This TCR was sampled from a man between 18 and 29 years old in good health. CDR3 in amino acids: CASSLGGVGNQPQHF. In DNA, the CDR3 is TGTGCCAGCAGCTTAGGGGGGGTAGGCAATCAGCCCCAGCATTTT.